This record covers a single TCR beta chain. The clone's antigen remains unknown. No much larger clone is present one base from it, and per-base qualities are unavailable. The data originate from a study of blood T cell repertoires in COVID-19 (dated by TCRdb to between 2020 and 2021). Concerning the study at large: Collaborator samples came from the United States, Italy and Spain and covered acute and convalescent phases of COVID-19. The material from the prospective study consisted of cDNA or gDNA derived from T cells, B-cell-depleted T cells, or PBMCs. The repertoires were made available in a free public database intended to serve as a resource for research on the immune response to SARS-CoV-2. Nearly every sample came with metadata listing a de-identified subject ID, COVID-19 status, age in years and sex. Subjects who had been exposed to COVID-19, were actively infected with it, or had recovered from it provided the deeply sampled blood TCRbeta repertoires that made up the dataset. Where available, HLA class I and class II types were obtained from metadata supplied by the sample provider rather than from assay-based typing. Samples came from the ongoing ImmuneRACE study (first 160 participants) plus 1,254 subjects from 6 global collaborators. What the authors observed across the whole study: The amount of clinical and demographic metadata varied by source and participant and was provided uncurated.

TCRbeta CDR3 regions were amplified from genomic DNA using the immunoSEQ Assay, a bias-controlled multiplex PCR. As for how the authors treated the data: Nucleated cell counts per sample were estimated from amplification of reference gene primers within the assay. To quantify the absolute abundance of each unique TCRbeta CDR3 rearrangement, sequence reads were collapsed and filtered. Productive Simpson clonality was computed per sample as the square root of Simpson's diversity index over productive rearrangements. Sourced from immuneACCESS, this table was stored by TCRdb with only in-frame sequences that have V and J called. A share of the clones is absent; for the studies checked, an unresolved V gene accounts for under half, and the remainder has no known explanation. D and trimming were read from the DNA, whereas the V and J calls and clone size are those reported in that table. Recorded for this sample are approximately 260,000 clones; 80% to 90% of them occurred a single time. The ten most abundant clones make up roughly a tenth of the sample.

In Seattle, one collaborating source enrolled patients while the infection was active and tracked those patients longitudinally over the course of disease. Each collaborating institution followed its own protocols to collect whole blood in K2EDTA tubes. For TCRbeta analysis, collaborators shipped samples in one of three forms: frozen whole blood, isolated PBMCs, or DNA extracted from either of those sample types. The sequence derives from a woman in her seventies with COVID-19, enrolled during active disease. Sample: peripheral blood.

The CDR3 reads as follows: CASSLMSEQFF. The nucleotides read TGCGCCAGCAGCTTAATGAGCGAGCAGTTCTTC. The sequence is built from TRBV5-1 and TRBJ2-1; confidence is insufficient to name the D gene. V is pared back by 2 bases and J by 10 bases, with 7 bases lying between the germline termini. The CDR3, from cysteine to phenylalanine, totals 11 residues. The CDR3 DNA has 33 bases and is translated from base 1. CDR1 is given as SGHRS and CDR2 as YFSETQ, both from the germline V gene.